The 25 T cell receptor beta chains below all came from one sample that was sequenced in a study of T cell responses to AZD1222 COVID-19 vaccine. The table came from immunoSEQ multiplex PCR; TCRdb's copy has only in-frame clones and leaves some out. This sample has about 120,000 clones, with around 87% found just once. The sequencing here drew on peripheral blood, taken on day 0 of AZD1222 vaccination. Receptors were obtained from an adult in good health.

V is TRBV5-1 and J is TRBJ1-1, with a weak D call TRBD1 (5 bases). Trimming shortened V by 4 bases and J by 4 bases, and 14 bases separated the two germline ends. From germline, CDR1 is SGHRS and CDR2 YFSETQ. The CDR3 sequence is 14 residues long. DNA for the CDR3: TGCGCCAGCAGCGCCAGGGCGCCAGGCACTGAAGCTTTCTTT. Protein product: CASSARAPGTEAFF. The full variable domain, rest sourced from reference TRBV5-1 and TRBJ1-1, is KAGVTQTPRYLIKTRGQQVTLSCSPISGHRSVSWYQQTPGQGLQFLFEYFSETQRNKGNFPGRFSGRQFSNSRSEMNVSTLELGDSALYLCASSARAPGTEAFFGQGTRLTVV.

V usage is TRBV21-1 and J usage is TRBJ1-2. TRBV21-1 is reported as a pseudogene. CDR3 length: 14 amino acids. The CDR3: CASSKRGGPYGYTF. The CDR3 DNA reads as TGTGCCAGCAGCAAACGAGGAGGGCCCTATGGCTACACCTTC.

This clone was recorded a few times. V usage is TRBV7-8 and J usage is TRBJ1-5; D may be TRBD1 (6 bases). The CDR3 extends over 16 amino acids. Trimming cost V 3 bases and J 5 bases, with 17 bases left between them. The germline gives CDR1 SGHVS, CDR2 FQNEAQ. CDR3 protein: CASSLLGNPGDQPQHF. CDR3 coding DNA: TGTGCCAGCAGCTTGCTCGGGAACCCAGGGGATCAGCCCCAGCATTTT.

The chain recombines TRBV3-1 (or the pseudogene TRBV3-2) with TRBJ1-5; 8 bases agree with TRBD1. This CDR3 contains 17 residues. Germline CDR1 is LGHDT and CDR2 is YNNKEL (reference sequence). V was pared by 2 bases and J by 4 bases, with 10 bases of the junction left unmatched. The CDR3 sequence: CASSQFDPRQGNQPQHF. CDR3 DNA sequence: TGTGCCAGCAGCCAATTTGACCCAAGACAGGGGAATCAGCCCCAGCATTTT.

This sequence joins TRBV4-1 and TRBJ1-5; D uncertain. The V and J ends lost 1 base and 7 bases respectively, with 8 bases between them. Looked up from germline, CDR1 is MGHRA and CDR2 is YSYEKL. This CDR3 has 13 amino acids. This CDR3 reads CASSQGEMQPQHF. CDR3 coding DNA: TGCGCCAGCAGCCAAGGGGAGATGCAGCCCCAGCATTTT.

V is TRBV6-4 and J is TRBJ2-2; 7 bases match TRBD1. The CDR3 runs 14 residues. CDR1 MRHNA and CDR2 SNTAGT come from the germline V gene. J was trimmed by 7 bases and V by 3 bases; bases with no gene match: 5. The CDR3 bases are TGTGCCAGCAGTGAGCAGGGGGTCGGCGGGGAGCTGTTTTTT. This translates into CASSEQGVGGELFF.

The chain links TRBV5-1 to TRBJ1-6; 7 bases are a match to TRBD1. V shed 3 bases and J 8 bases; nucleotides not matched to a gene: 14. The germline CDR1 and CDR2 sequences are SGHRS and YFSETQ. This CDR3 comprises 17 residues. The CDR3 DNA reads as TGCGCCAGCAGCTCACTCCCGACAGGGTTAAGTCATTCACCCCTCCACTTT. Encoded protein: CASSSLPTGLSHSPLHF.

The rearrangement joins TRBV28 to TRBJ2-7; 7 bases are a match to TRBD1. Germline CDR1 and CDR2: MDHEN and SYDVKM. This CDR3 is built from 13 residues. V dropped 4 bases and J dropped 0; count of bases not matched to a gene: 0. CDR3: CASSSGGSYEQYF. The CDR3 nucleotides are TGTGCCAGCAGTTCAGGGGGCTCCTACGAGCAGTACTTC.

The rearrangement links TRBV5-1 to TRBJ1-3; 11 nucleotides align to TRBD1. This CDR3 is 16 amino acids long. The V and J ends lost 4 bases and 3 bases, in that order; junction bases with no gene match: 6. Germline V gene sequence: CDR1 SGHRS, CDR2 YFSETQ. DNA for the CDR3: TGCGCCAGCAGCCTAGGACAGGGGGCGGTTGGAAACACCATATATTTT. Its translation is CASSLGQGAVGNTIYF.

This chain joins TRBV4-1 and TRBJ1-6; maybe TRBD1 (5 bases). Trimming removed 3 bases from V and 4 bases from J, with 19 bases in between. The CDR3 loop spans 18 amino acids. The germline V gene encodes CDR1 MGHRA and CDR2 YSYEKL. The CDR3 DNA reads as TGCGCCAGCAGCCAGCCAGAACGCGGGGGAGGGTATAATTCACCCCTCCACTTT. Translating gives CASSQPERGGGYNSPLHF.

The chain employs TRBV19 and TRBJ2-1; the match to TRBD2 covers 8 bases. Trimming removed 6 bases from V and 4 bases from J; junction bases left unmatched: 11. There are 16 residues in the CDR3. From germline, CDR1 is LNHDA and CDR2 SQIVND (reference sequence). In DNA, the CDR3 is TGTGCCAGTAGCAGCCGGGTCGGGACTAGTTACAATGAGCAGTTCTTC. Protein product: CASSSRVGTSYNEQFF.

This chain connects TRBV19 to TRBJ2-7; a weak D match, TRBD2 (6 bases). The germline V and J ends were trimmed by 0 bases and 0 bases, with 9 bases remaining between them. The CDR3 runs 15 residues. Germline loops: CDR1 LNHDA, CDR2 SQIVND (reference sequence). The chain's CDR3 is CASSIDSGSSYEQYF. CDR3 nucleotides: TGTGCCAGTAGTATAGATTCCGGGAGCTCCTACGAGCAGTACTTC.

The gene calls are TRBV5-4 and TRBJ2-5, with D unresolved. Germline lookup yields CDR1 SGHNT and CDR2 YYREEE (reference sequence). V was trimmed by 4 bases and J by 7 bases, leaving 14 bases between them. CDR3 length equals 13 residues. The CDR3 here is CASSADPPGTQYF. CDR3 bases: TGTGCCAGCAGCGCTGACCCCCCTGGGACCCAGTACTTC.

This chain links TRBV27 with TRBJ1-6; D gene uncertain. V was trimmed by 2 bases and J by 14 bases, leaving 16 bases between them. Germline V gene data show CDR1 as MNHEY and CDR2 as SMNVEV (reference sequence). This CDR3 comprises 14 residues. CDR3 coding DNA: TGTGCCAGCAGTTTACAGCTGCAGATCAGGTCCCTCCACTTT. Translation gives CASSLQLQIRSLHF.

This chain uses TRBV7-3 with TRBJ2-2, with 7 positions matching TRBD2. Germline CDR1 SGHTA, CDR2 FQGTGA. V lost 0 bases, J lost 7 bases, and 11 bases stayed unmatched. The CDR3 is 17 amino acids. The CDR3 nucleotides are TGTGCCAGCAGCTTAACGTTAATAAGCGGGAAGATCGGGGAGCTGTTTTTT. Protein: CASSLTLISGKIGELFF.

This chain uses TRBV13 with TRBJ2-7; D is possibly TRBD2 (6 bases). Germline V gene lookup returns CDR1 PRHDT and CDR2 FYEKMQ (reference sequence). V gave up 5 bases and J gave up 4 bases, with 12 bases separating them. The CDR3 has 13 amino acids. In nucleotides, the CDR3 is TGTGCCAGCAGCCCCTCGCGGGGATACGAGCAGTACTTC. It specifies CASSPSRGYEQYF.

J is TRBJ1-5 and V is TRBV19; maybe TRBD1 (6 bases). CDR3 length: 13 amino acids. Deletions cut 4 bases from V and 4 bases from J, with 8 bases between. CDR1 LNHDA and CDR2 SQIVND come from the germline V gene (reference sequence). CDR3 nucleotide sequence: TGTGCCAGTAGTAAGGGGGGAAATCAGCCCCAGCATTTT. It translates to CASSKGGNQPQHF. The entire variable domain, with the rest obtained from reference TRBV19 and TRBJ1-5, is as follows: DGGITQSPKYLFRKEGQNVTLSCEQNLNHDAMYWYRQDPGQGLRLIYYSQIVNDFQKGDIAEGYSVSREKKESFPLTVTSAQKNPTAFYLCASSKGGNQPQHFGDGTRLSIL.

J is TRBJ1-6 and V is TRBV7-6; the D gene is possibly TRBD1 (5 bases). The CDR3 runs 15 residues. The V end was cut by 8 bases, the J end by 5 bases, with 16 bases between. Germline CDR1 SGHVS, CDR2 FNYEAQ. In DNA, the CDR3 is TGTGCCAGCTCCGGCAGGGTTGGAAATAATTCACCCCTCCACTTT. Its translation: CASSGRVGNNSPLHF.

The rearrangement uses TRBV5-1 and TRBJ1-2, with D tentatively TRBD1 (5 bases). V dropped 4 bases and J dropped 6 bases, with 13 bases sitting between them. Germline V CDR1 and CDR2: SGHRS, YFSETQ. The CDR3 extends over 13 amino acids. CDR3 amino acids: CASSGGQRDGYTF. CDR3 sequence (DNA): TGCGCCAGCAGCGGGGGTCAAAGGGATGGCTACACCTTC.

The CDR3 is CSVALRWGRNTEAFF. The CDR3 nucleotides are TGCAGCGTTGCTCTCCGCTGGGGGAGGAACACTGAAGCTTTCTTT. The gene calls are TRBV29-1 and TRBJ1-1, with a possible D match to TRBD1 (5 bases). The germline gives CDR1 SQVTM, CDR2 ANQGSEA. This CDR3 is 15 amino acids long. The V end was cut by 4 bases, the J end by 1 base, with 16 bases between.

V usage is TRBV5-8 and J usage is TRBJ1-5; weak D call: TRBD1 (6 bases). This CDR3 region has 13 residues. V was clipped by 2 bases and J by 7 bases, with 10 bases between them. Per the germline V gene, CDR1 is SGHTS and CDR2 is YDEGEE. In DNA, the CDR3 is TGTGCCAGCAGCTTACAGGGTGGGCAGCCCCAGCATTTT. It translates to CASSLQGGQPQHF. Complete variable domain (other parts from reference TRBV5-8 and TRBJ1-5): EAGVTQSPTHLIKTRGQQATLRCSPISGHTSVYWYQQALGLGLQFLLWYDEGEERNRGNFPPRFSGRQFPNYSSELNVNALELEDSALYLCASSLQGGQPQHFGDGTRLSIL.

CDR3 loop: CASSGRGGTDTQYF. Here the CDR3 DNA reads TGTGCCAGCTCGGGGAGGGGGGGCACAGATACGCAGTATTTT. This sequence joins TRBV7-6 and TRBJ2-3; a weak D match, TRBD2 (7 bases). The length of the CDR3 is 14 residues. Between the trimmed V and J ends, which lost 8 bases and 1 base, there was a span of 13 bases. The germline CDR1 and CDR2 sequences are SGHVS and FNYEAQ.

The chain uses TRBV29-1 and TRBJ1-4, with 8 positions matching TRBD1. The CDR3 covers 14 residues. Germline-derived CDR1 and CDR2 are SQVTM and ANQGSEA. V dropped 1 base and J dropped 7; count of bases not matched to a gene: 5. CDR3 sequence: CSVEGTGGSEKLFF. For the CDR3, the DNA is TGCAGCGTTGAAGGAACAGGGGGAAGTGAAAAACTGTTTTTT.

The chain carries TRBV9 and TRBJ1-2; D is uncertain. Germline CDR1 SGDLS, CDR2 YYNGEE. CDR3 size: 12 residues. V lost 4 bases and J lost 8, with 12 bases in between. In DNA, the CDR3 is TGTGCCAGCAGCAGATCTCTAGGGGGCTACACCTTC. It specifies CASSRSLGGYTF.

The chain has TRBV7-8 and TRBJ2-1; D remains unclear. CDR1 is SGHVS, CDR2 FQNEAQ, per germline. Trimming pared 7 bases from V and 6 bases from J, leaving 25 bases between. This CDR3 is 17 amino acids long. DNA of the CDR3: TGTGCCAGCACCACATCAAGGATTTGGGAACAGACCAATGAGCAGTTCTTC. This sequence encodes CASTTSRIWEQTNEQFF.